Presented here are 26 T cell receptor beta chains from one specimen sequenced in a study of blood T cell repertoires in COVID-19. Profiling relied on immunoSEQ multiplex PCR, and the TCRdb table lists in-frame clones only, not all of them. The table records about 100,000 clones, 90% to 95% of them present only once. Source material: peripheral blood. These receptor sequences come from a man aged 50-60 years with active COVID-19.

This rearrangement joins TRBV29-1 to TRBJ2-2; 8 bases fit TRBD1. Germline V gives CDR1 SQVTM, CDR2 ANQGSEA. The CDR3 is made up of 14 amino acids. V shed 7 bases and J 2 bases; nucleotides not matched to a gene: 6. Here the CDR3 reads CSAGGQVNTGELFF. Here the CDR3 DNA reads TGCAGCGCCGGGGGACAGGTTAACACCGGGGAGCTGTTTTTT.

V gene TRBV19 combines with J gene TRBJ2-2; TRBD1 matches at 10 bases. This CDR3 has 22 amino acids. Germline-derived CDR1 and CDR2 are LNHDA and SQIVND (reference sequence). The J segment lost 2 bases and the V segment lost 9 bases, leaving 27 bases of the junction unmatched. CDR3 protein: CASHRDRGTSAGGTRNTGELFF. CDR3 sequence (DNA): TGTGCCAGCCACCGGGACAGGGGTACTTCGGCGGGAGGTACCCGAAACACCGGGGAGCTGTTTTTT.

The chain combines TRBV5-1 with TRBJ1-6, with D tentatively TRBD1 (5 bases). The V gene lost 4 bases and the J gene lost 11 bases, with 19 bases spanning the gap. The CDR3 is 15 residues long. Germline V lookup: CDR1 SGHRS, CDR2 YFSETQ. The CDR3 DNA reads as TGCGCCAGCAGCCCCGCGGAACAGGAGTCGGCACCCCTCCACTTT. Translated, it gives CASSPAEQESAPLHF.

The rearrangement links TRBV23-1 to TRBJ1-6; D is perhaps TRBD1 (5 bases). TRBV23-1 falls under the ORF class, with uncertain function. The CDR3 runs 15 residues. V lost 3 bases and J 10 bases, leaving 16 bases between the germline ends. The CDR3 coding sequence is TGCGCCAGCAGTCACTCACAGAGGAGGGGCTCACCCCTCCACTTT. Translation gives CASSHSQRRGSPLHF.

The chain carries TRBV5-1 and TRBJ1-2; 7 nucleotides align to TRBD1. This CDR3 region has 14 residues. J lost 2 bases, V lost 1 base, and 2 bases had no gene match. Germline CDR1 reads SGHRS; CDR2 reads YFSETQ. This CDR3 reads CASSLPGQNYGYTF. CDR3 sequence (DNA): TGCGCCAGCAGCTTGCCGGGACAGAACTATGGCTACACCTTC.

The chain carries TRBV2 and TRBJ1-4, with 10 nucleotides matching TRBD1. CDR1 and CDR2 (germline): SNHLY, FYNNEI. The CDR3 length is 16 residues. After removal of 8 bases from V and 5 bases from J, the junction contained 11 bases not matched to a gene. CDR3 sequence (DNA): TGTGCCAGCGAAGGTGGTGTGGGACAGGGGAATGAAAAACTGTTTTTT. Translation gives CASEGGVGQGNEKLFF.

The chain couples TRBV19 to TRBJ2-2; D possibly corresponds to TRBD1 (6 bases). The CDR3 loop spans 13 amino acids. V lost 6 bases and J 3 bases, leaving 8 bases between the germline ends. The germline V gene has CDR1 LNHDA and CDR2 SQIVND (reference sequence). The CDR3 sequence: CASRQGYTGELFF. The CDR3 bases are TGTGCCAGTAGGCAGGGGTACACCGGGGAGCTGTTTTTT.

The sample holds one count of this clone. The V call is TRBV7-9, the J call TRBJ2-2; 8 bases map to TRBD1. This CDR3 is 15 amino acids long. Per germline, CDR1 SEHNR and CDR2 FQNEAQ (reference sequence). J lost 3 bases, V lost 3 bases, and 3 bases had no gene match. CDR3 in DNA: TGTGCCAGCAGCTTTGGGACAGGCCACACCGGGGAGCTGTTTTTT. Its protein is CASSFGTGHTGELFF.

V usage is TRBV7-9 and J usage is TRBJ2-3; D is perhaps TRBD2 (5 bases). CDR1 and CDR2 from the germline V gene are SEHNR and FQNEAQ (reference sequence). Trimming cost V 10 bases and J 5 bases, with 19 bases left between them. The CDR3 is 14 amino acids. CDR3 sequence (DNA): TGTGCCACCGCTGCCGGGAAAGTGATAGATACGCAGTATTTT. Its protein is CATAAGKVIDTQYF.

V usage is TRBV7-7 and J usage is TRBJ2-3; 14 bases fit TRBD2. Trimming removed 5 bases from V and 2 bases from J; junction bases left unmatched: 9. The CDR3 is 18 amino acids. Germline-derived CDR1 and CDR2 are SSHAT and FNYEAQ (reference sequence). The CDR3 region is CASSLGLAGVGHTDTQYF. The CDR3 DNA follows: TGTGCCAGCAGCCTGGGACTAGCGGGAGTAGGCCACACAGATACGCAGTATTTT.

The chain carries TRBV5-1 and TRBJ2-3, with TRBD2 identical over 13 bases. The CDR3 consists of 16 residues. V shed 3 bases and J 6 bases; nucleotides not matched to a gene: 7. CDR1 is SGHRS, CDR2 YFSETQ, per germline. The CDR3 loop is CASSYPQTSGGDTQYF. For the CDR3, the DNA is TGCGCCAGCAGCTATCCCCAGACTAGCGGGGGGGATACGCAGTATTTT. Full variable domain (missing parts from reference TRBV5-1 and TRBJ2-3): KAGVTQTPRYLIKTRGQQVTLSCSPISGHRSVSWYQQTPGQGLQFLFEYFSETQRNKGNFPGRFSGRQFSNSRSEMNVSTLELGDSALYLCASSYPQTSGGDTQYFGPGTRLTVL.

DNA of the CDR3: TGTGCCAGCAGTTTTTCTGGGAGGGAGCAGTACTTC. Translating gives CASSFSGREQYF. This chain connects TRBV12-3 or TRBV12-4 to TRBJ2-7, with a tentative D call TRBD2 (6 bases). The CDR3 has 12 amino acids. Trimming shortened V by 3 bases and J by 7 bases, and 10 bases separated the two germline ends.

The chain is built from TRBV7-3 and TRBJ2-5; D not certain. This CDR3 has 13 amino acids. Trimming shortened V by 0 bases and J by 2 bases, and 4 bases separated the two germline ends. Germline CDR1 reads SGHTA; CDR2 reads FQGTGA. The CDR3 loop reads CASSLTIQETQYF. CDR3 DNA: TGTGCCAGCAGCTTAACTATACAAGAGACCCAGTACTTC.

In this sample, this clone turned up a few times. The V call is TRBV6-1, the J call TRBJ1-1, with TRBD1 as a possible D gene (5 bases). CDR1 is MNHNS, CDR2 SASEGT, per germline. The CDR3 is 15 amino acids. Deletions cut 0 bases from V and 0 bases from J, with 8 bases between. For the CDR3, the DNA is TGTGCCAGCAGTGAAGCGTGGACATTGAACACTGAAGCTTTCTTT. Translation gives CASSEAWTLNTEAFF.

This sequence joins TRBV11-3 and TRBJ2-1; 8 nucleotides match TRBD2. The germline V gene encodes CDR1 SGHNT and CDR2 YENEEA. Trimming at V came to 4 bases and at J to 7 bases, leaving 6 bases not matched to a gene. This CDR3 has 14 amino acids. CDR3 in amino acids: CASSSGGANNEQFF. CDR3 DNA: TGTGCCAGCAGCTCCGGGGGGGCCAATAATGAGCAGTTCTTC.

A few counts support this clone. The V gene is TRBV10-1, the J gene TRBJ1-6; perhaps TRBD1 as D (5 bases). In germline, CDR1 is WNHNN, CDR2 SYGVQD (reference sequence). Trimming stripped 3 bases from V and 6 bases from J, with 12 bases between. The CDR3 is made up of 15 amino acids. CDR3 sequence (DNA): TGCGCCAGCAGTGAATGTGGGACTCCTAATTCACCCCTCCACTTT. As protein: CASSECGTPNSPLHF.

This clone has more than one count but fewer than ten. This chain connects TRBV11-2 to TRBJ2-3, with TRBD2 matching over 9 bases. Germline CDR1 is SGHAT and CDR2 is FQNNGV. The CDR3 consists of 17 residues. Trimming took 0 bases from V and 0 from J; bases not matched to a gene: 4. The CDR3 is CASSLEAGGYSTDTQYF. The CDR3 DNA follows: TGTGCCAGCAGCTTAGAAGCGGGGGGTTATAGCACAGATACGCAGTATTTT.

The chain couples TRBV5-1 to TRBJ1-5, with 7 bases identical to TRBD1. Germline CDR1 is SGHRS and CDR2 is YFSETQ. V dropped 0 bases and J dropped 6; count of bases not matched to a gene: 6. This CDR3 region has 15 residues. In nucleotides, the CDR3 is TGCGCCAGCAGCTTGGGGCCGACAGGGCGTCAGCCCCAGCATTTT. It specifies CASSLGPTGRQPQHF.

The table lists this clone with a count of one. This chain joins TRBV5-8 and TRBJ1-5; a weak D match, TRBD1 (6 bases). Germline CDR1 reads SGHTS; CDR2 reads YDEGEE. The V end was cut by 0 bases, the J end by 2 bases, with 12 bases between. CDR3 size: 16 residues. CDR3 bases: TGTGCCAGCAGCTTGGAGCCAGGGGCGGGCAATCAGCCCCAGCATTTT. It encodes CASSLEPGAGNQPQHF.

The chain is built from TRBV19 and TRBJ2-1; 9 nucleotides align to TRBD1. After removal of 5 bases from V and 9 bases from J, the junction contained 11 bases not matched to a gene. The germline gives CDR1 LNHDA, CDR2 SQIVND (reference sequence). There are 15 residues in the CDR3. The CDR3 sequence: CASSGPGQGSIEQFF. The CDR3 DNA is TGTGCCAGTAGTGGACCGGGACAGGGTAGTATTGAGCAGTTCTTC.

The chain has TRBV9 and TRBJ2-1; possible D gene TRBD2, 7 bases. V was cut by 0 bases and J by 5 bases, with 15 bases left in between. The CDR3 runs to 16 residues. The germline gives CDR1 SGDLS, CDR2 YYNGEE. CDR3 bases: TGTGCCAGCAGCGTAGCGGGGGGCCAAACCCACAATGAGCAGTTCTTC. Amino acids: CASSVAGGQTHNEQFF.

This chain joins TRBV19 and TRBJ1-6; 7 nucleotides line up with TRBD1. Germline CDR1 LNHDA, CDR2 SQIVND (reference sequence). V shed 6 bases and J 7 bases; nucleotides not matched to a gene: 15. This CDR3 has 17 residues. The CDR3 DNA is TGTGCCAGTAGCTTTTATCGTACGACAGGGACGAATTCACCCCTCCACTTT. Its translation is CASSFYRTTGTNSPLHF.

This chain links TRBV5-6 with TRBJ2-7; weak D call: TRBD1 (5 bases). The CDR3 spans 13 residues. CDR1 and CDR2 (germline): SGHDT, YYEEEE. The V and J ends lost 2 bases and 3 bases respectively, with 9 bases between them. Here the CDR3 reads CASSFGHNYEQYF. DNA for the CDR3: TGTGCCAGCAGCTTCGGACACAACTACGAGCAGTACTTC.

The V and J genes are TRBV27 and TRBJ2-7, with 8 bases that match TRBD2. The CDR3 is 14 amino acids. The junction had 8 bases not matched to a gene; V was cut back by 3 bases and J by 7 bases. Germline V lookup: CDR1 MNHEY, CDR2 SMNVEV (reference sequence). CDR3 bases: TGTGCCAGCAGTTTGAGTCGGGAGGGCCTTGAGCAGTACGTC. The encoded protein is CASSLSREGLEQYV.

This CDR3 reads CASSIGQGENYGYTF. CDR3 nucleotides: TGTGCCAGCAGCATAGGACAGGGGGAGAACTATGGCTACACCTTC. The chain uses TRBV3-1 (or the pseudogene TRBV3-2) and TRBJ1-2, with TRBD1 identical over 10 bases. Trimming cost V 5 bases and J 2 bases; bases outside gene matches: 5. The CDR3 extends over 15 amino acids. From germline, CDR1 is LGHDT and CDR2 YNNKEL (reference sequence).

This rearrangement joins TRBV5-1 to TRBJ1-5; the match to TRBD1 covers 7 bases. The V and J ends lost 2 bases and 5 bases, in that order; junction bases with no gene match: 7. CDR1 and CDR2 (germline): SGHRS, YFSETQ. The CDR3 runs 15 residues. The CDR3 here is CASSFTGDAYQPQHF. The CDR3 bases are TGCGCCAGCAGCTTTACAGGGGATGCATATCAGCCCCAGCATTTT.